Given below is one TCR beta chain in context. The antigen remains undetermined. The data originate from a study of graft-versus-host responses after intestinal transplantation. Study details: Anti-thymocyte globulin served as induction for all recipients, who then took tacrolimus and steroids for about 3 years. Study conclusions and caveats: After transplant, early declines in HvG clones were associated with peak levels of circulating GvH clones. Present in recipient marrow, GvH clones included some that appeared first in ileum or blood. Allograft graft-versus-host to host-versus-graft clonal ratios ran high in patients with graft-donor T cell macrochimerism.

Germline CDR1 reads MNHEY; CDR2 reads SMNVEV (reference sequence). The CDR3 is made up of 16 amino acids. Trimming removed 4 bases from V and 2 bases from J; junction bases left unmatched: 9. Generated by immunoSEQ multiplex PCR, the TCRdb table keeps only in-frame clones and is missing some. The sample records about 31,000 clones, just under 85% being singletons. Sequenced here: unstimulated CD8+ T cells sorted from spleen or lymph node cells, sampled before intestinal transplant. The chain couples TRBV27 to TRBJ2-3, with TRBD2 identical over 7 bases. This sequence was found in a human donor who received an intestinal transplant. The CDR3 nucleotides are TGTGCCAGCAGTTCCCTGGGGGGGGAATCCACAGATACGCAGTATTTT. This encodes CASSSLGGESTDTQYF.